Following are 20 T cell receptor beta chains from one sample sequenced in a study of blood T cell repertoires in COVID-19. TCRdb's copy holds only in-frame clones and misses some; the assay was immunoSEQ multiplex PCR. The data show some 100,000 clones, with approximately 90% seen just once and about a fifth held by the top ten. Sample: peripheral blood. All receptors come from a human donor with acute or convalescent COVID-19. The donor label of this sample is uncertain.

The chain joins TRBV18 to TRBJ1-2; the match to TRBD1 covers 7 bases. Germline V gene data show CDR1 as KGHSH and CDR2 as LQKENI. This CDR3 comprises 14 residues. V shed 3 bases and J 4 bases; nucleotides not matched to a gene: 5. CDR3 sequence: CASSPRDRAYGYTF. The CDR3 bases are TGTGCCAGCTCACCCCGGGACAGAGCCTATGGCTACACCTTC.

The J gene is TRBJ1-2, the V gene TRBV7-2; 7 nucleotides agree with TRBD1. Germline V lookup: CDR1 SGHTA, CDR2 FQGNSA. The CDR3 has 18 residues. Trimming took 0 bases from V and 6 from J; bases not matched to a gene: 16. CDR3 region: CASSLAQYTKQGTDGYTF. The CDR3 bases are TGTGCCAGCAGCTTAGCCCAATATACTAAACAGGGGACGGATGGCTACACCTTC.

V gene TRBV4-3 combines with J gene TRBJ2-3; 12 bases match TRBD2. The germline V gene encodes CDR1 LGHNA and CDR2 YSLEER. There are 17 residues in the CDR3. Trimming cost V 0 bases and J 4 bases; bases outside gene matches: 5. The DNA for the CDR3 is TGCGCCAGCAGCCAAGATCCTAGCGGGGGGGTCCCAGATACGCAGTATTTT. This codes for CASSQDPSGGVPDTQYF.

The rearrangement uses TRBV7-2 and TRBJ1-5; TRBD1 might be the D (5 bases). The CDR3 has 14 residues. Germline V gene sequence: CDR1 SGHTA, CDR2 FQGNSA. The V end lost 5 bases, the J end lost 7 bases, and 15 bases lay between the germline ends. The CDR3 protein is CASSPTGGEQPQHF. CDR3 nucleotides: TGTGCCAGCAGCCCCACGGGGGGTGAACAGCCCCAGCATTTT.

The V gene is TRBV7-3, the J gene TRBJ1-5; tentative D call: TRBD1 (5 bases). CDR1 is SGHTA and CDR2 is FQGTGA in the germline V gene. The CDR3 totals 14 residues. Trimming stripped 5 bases from V and 4 bases from J, with 12 bases between. The CDR3: CASSQGGENQPQHF. The CDR3 bases are TGTGCCAGCAGCCAAGGAGGGGAGAATCAGCCCCAGCATTTT.

The V gene is TRBV11-2, the J gene TRBJ2-7; 8 bases fit TRBD1. With V trimmed by 5 bases and J by 2 bases, 8 bases remained unmatched. Germline V gene lookup returns CDR1 SGHAT and CDR2 FQNNGV. The CDR3 runs 15 residues. The CDR3 DNA follows: TGTGCCAGCAGCAGAAGCTGGACAGGGACCTACGAGCAGTACTTC. Translated: CASSRSWTGTYEQYF.

The rearrangement links TRBV7-2 to TRBJ1-4; D ambiguous. V was shortened by 1 base and J by 8 bases, with 11 bases between the two germline ends. Looked up from germline, CDR1 is SGHTA and CDR2 is FQGNSA. The CDR3 runs 14 residues. CDR3 amino acids: CASSLDVAGEKLFF. The CDR3 DNA reads TGTGCCAGCAGCTTAGACGTCGCGGGGGAAAAACTGTTTTTT.

The rearrangement links TRBV19 to TRBJ2-7; 8 nucleotides match TRBD1. The CDR3 contains 14 residues. With V trimmed by 2 bases and J by 8 bases, 8 bases remained unmatched. CDR1 and CDR2 (germline): LNHDA, SQIVND (reference sequence). The CDR3 region is CASSITRQGAKQYF. In DNA, the CDR3 is TGTGCCAGTAGTATAACGCGGCAGGGGGCGAAGCAGTACTTC.

V usage is TRBV4-1 and J usage is TRBJ2-1; the D gene is possibly TRBD1 (6 bases). The length of the CDR3 is 15 residues. Germline CDR1 and CDR2: MGHRA and YSYEKL. Between the trimmed V and J ends, which lost 1 base and 4 bases, there was a span of 11 bases. CDR3 loop: CASSQGAGAYNEQFF. CDR3 DNA: TGCGCCAGCAGCCAAGGGGCAGGGGCATACAATGAGCAGTTCTTC.

The rearrangement joins TRBV19 to TRBJ1-3; possibly TRBD1 for D (6 bases). The V and J ends lost 3 bases and 0 bases respectively, with 12 bases between them. This CDR3 has 16 residues. Germline values: CDR1 LNHDA, CDR2 SQIVND (reference sequence). As DNA, the CDR3 is TGTGCCAGTAGTATTTCGGGACACAGCTCTGGAAACACCATATATTTT. This gives the protein CASSISGHSSGNTIYF.

By frequency in the sample, this clone is large (0.1 to 1%). This CDR3 is CASSTDSNNEQFF. As DNA, the CDR3 is TGTGCCAGCAGCACGGACTCGAATAATGAGCAGTTCTTC. The V call is TRBV7-3, the J call TRBJ2-1, with a weak D call TRBD2 (5 bases). V lost 5 bases to trimming and J lost 7 bases, with 12 bases between them. The CDR3 sequence is 13 residues long. Per germline, CDR1 SGHTA and CDR2 FQGTGA.

This chain uses TRBV9 with TRBJ2-6; 8 bases match TRBD1. This CDR3 contains 17 residues. J gave up 4 bases and V 5 bases, and 11 bases lay outside the gene matches. CDR1 and CDR2 from the germline V gene are SGDLS and YYNGEE. For the CDR3, the DNA is TGTGCCAGCAGTCCAGGGGGCGCCGGAATGGGGGCCAACGTCCTGACTTTC. This codes for CASSPGGAGMGANVLTF.

This chain joins TRBV6-5 and TRBJ2-2; D may be TRBD1 (5 bases). The CDR3 contains 14 residues. V lost 3 bases and J lost 7, with 12 bases in between. Germline assignment: CDR1 MNHEY and CDR2 SVGAGI. The CDR3 loop reads CASSYGQGGGELFF. The CDR3, as DNA: TGTGCCAGCAGTTATGGGCAGGGTGGCGGGGAGCTGTTTTTT.

The genes are TRBV10-3 and TRBJ2-7; 8 positions match TRBD2. CDR1 and CDR2 (germline): ENHRY, SYGVKD. After removal of 3 bases from V and 0 bases from J, the junction contained 4 bases not matched to a gene. The CDR3 runs 15 residues. The CDR3 loop is CAISESSGYSYEQYF. CDR3 bases: TGTGCCATCAGTGAATCTAGCGGGTACTCCTACGAGCAGTACTTC.

V is TRBV2 and J is TRBJ2-2; D uncertain. The length of the CDR3 is 13 residues. Germline V gene sequence: CDR1 SNHLY, CDR2 FYNNEI. V lost 1 base and J 7 bases, leaving 7 bases between the germline ends. The CDR3 DNA sequence: TGTGCCAGCAGTGAAGTTAGCTTCGGGGAGCTGTTTTTT. Protein sequence: CASSEVSFGELFF. The whole variable domain, filled in from reference TRBV2 and TRBJ2-2, reads EPEVTQTPSHQVTQMGQEVILRCVPISNHLYFYWYRQILGQKVEFLVSFYNNEISEKSEIFDDQFSVERPDGSNFTLKIRSTKLEDSAMYFCASSEVSFGELFFGEGSRLTVL.

The chain uses TRBV7-8 and TRBJ2-7; D possibly corresponds to TRBD2 (6 bases). Germline-derived CDR1 and CDR2 are SGHVS and FQNEAQ. V shed 5 bases and J shed 5 bases, with 10 bases lying between them. This CDR3 contains 12 residues. Written as DNA, the CDR3 is TGTGCCAGCAGCCAGGACTACCACGAGCAGTACTTC. As protein: CASSQDYHEQYF.

The chain employs TRBV18 and TRBJ1-5; the D is unclear. Deletions cut 2 bases from V and 5 bases from J, with 10 bases between. CDR1 and CDR2 from the germline V gene are KGHSH and LQKENI. The CDR3 length is 14 residues. The CDR3 reads CASSPTQVDQPQHF. DNA for the CDR3: TGTGCCAGCTCACCAACTCAGGTGGATCAGCCCCAGCATTTT.

This chain connects TRBV6-5 to TRBJ2-3, with 9 bases lining up with TRBD2. The V gene end was trimmed by 6 bases and the J gene end by 4 bases; junction bases not matched to a gene: 8. Germline V gene sequence: CDR1 MNHEY, CDR2 SVGAGI. The CDR3 is made up of 15 amino acids. CDR3 sequence (DNA): TGTGCCAGCAGAAGGGGACTAGCTAGGCCAGATACGCAGTATTTT. As protein: CASRRGLARPDTQYF.

A few counts support this clone. The V call is TRBV21-1, the J call TRBJ2-7; TRBD1 is taken as the D call from the table, unchecked against the DNA. TRBV21-1 is listed as a pseudogene. CDR3 length equals 14 residues. As DNA, the CDR3 is TGTGCCAGCAGCAAAGGTAACAACTCCTACGAGCAGTACTTC. Amino acids: CASSKGNNSYEQYF.

This clone showed up just once. The chain employs TRBV5-1 and TRBJ2-1; D is perhaps TRBD2 (7 bases). The ends were cut back, 1 base at V and 5 bases at J, with 16 bases in the middle. Germline V gene sequence: CDR1 SGHRS, CDR2 YFSETQ. This CDR3 is 16 amino acids long. DNA for the CDR3: TGCGCCAGCAGCTTGTTGGTCGGGGGGCGCGACAATGAGCAGTTCTTC. Its protein product is CASSLLVGGRDNEQFF. The full variable domain, completed using reference TRBV5-1 and TRBJ2-1, is KAGVTQTPRYLIKTRGQQVTLSCSPISGHRSVSWYQQTPGQGLQFLFEYFSETQRNKGNFPGRFSGRQFSNSRSEMNVSTLELGDSALYLCASSLLVGGRDNEQFFGPGTRLTVL.